This T cell receptor (beta chain) was sequenced for a study of blood T cell repertoires in COVID-19 (dated by TCRdb to the early 2020s). In the study overall: Collaborator samples came from the United States, Italy and Spain and covered acute and convalescent phases of COVID-19. The prospective study material was composed of cDNA or gDNA derived from T cells, B-cell-depleted T cells, or PBMCs. Deeply sampled blood TCRbeta repertoires from subjects exposed to, actively infected with, or recovered from COVID-19 were included in the dataset. The repertoires were released in a freely available public database meant as a resource for research on the immune response to SARS-CoV-2. Samples came from the ongoing ImmuneRACE study (first 160 participants) plus 1,254 subjects from 6 global collaborators. A de-identified subject ID, COVID-19 status, age in years and sex were almost always included in the sample metadata. Where available, HLA class I and class II types were taken from metadata supplied by the sample provider and were not determined by assay-based typing.

At one collaborating source in Seattle, patients were enrolled during active infection and were followed longitudinally through the course of disease. The collaborating institutions used their own protocols to collect whole blood in K2EDTA tubes. For TCRbeta analysis, collaborators shipped samples as frozen whole blood, isolated PBMCs, or DNA extracted from either of those sample types. Broad study findings and their caveats: How much clinical and demographic metadata was included differed by source and by participant, and the metadata was provided uncurated.

In the case of this clone: Its target antigen remains unknown. The sample holds no much larger clone one base away, and base qualities are not on file.

TCRbeta CDR3 regions were amplified from genomic DNA using the immunoSEQ Assay, a bias-controlled multiplex PCR. Processing in the source paper ran as follows. The number of nucleated cells in each sample was estimated from the amplification of reference gene primers within the assay. To quantify the absolute abundance of each unique TCRbeta CDR3 rearrangement, sequence reads were collapsed and filtered. Productive Simpson clonality was computed per sample as the square root of Simpson's diversity index over productive rearrangements. TCRdb obtained this table from immuneACCESS and retained in-frame rearrangements with V and J assigned. These tables miss some clones; where compared with another copy, unresolved V genes account for less than half of the shortfall, and the remainder is unexplained. Clonal size and the V and J genes are those of that table, whereas D and trimming came from the DNA. The sample has around 50,000 clones on record, approximately 87% of them singletons. Of the sample, around 6.4% is held by the ten largest clones.

From the germline V gene, CDR1 is ENHRY and CDR2 is SYGVKD. Ends trimmed: V by 10 bases, J by 3 bases; bases unmatched to a gene: 6. The CDR3 covers 14 residues, taking in both the cysteine and the phenylalanine. Of all the DNA, just the CDR3 is kept, 42 bases in frame from base 1. This clonotype was sampled from a woman aged 60-75 years with COVID-19, enrolled during active disease. Sequencing was done on a sample of peripheral blood. The V gene is TRBV10-3 and the J gene is TRBJ1-3, with 10 bases in between that match TRBD1. In nucleotide form, the sequence is TGTGCCAGCAGACAGGGGGCAATTGGAAACACCATATATTTT. Its translation reads: CASRQGAIGNTIYF.